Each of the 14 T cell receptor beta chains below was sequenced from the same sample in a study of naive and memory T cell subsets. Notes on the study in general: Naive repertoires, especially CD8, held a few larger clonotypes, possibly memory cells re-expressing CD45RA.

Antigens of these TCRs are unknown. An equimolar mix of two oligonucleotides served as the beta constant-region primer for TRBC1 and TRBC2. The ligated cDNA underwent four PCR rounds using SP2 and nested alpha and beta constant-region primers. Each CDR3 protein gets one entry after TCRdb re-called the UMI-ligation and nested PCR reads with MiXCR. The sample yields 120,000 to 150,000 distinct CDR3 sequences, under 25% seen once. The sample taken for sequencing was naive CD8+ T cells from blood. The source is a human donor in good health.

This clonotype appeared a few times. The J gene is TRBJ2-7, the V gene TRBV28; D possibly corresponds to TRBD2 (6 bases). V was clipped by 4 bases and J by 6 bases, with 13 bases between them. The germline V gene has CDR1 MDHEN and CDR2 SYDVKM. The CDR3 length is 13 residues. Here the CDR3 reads CASSSADGGEQYF. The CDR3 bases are TGTGCCAGCAGTTCCGCCGACGGGGGCGAGCAGTACTTC.

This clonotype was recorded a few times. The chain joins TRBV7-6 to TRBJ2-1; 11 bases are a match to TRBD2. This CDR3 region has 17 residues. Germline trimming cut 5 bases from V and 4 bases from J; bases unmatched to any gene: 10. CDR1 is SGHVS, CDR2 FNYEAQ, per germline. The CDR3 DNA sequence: TGTGCCAGCAGCCCATTTTTAGCGGGAGGGCTATACAATGAGCAGTTCTTC. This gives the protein CASSPFLAGGLYNEQFF.

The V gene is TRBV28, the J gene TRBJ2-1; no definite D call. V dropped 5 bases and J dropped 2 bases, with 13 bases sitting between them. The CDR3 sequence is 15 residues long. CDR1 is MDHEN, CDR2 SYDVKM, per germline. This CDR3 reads CASSPQLVAYNEQFF. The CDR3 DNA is TGTGCCAGCAGTCCGCAATTAGTGGCCTACAATGAGCAGTTCTTC.

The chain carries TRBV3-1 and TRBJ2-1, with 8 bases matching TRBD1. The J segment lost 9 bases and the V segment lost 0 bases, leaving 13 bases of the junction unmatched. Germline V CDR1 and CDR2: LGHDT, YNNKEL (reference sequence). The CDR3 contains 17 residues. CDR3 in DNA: TGTGCCAGCAGCCAAGATTTGGGGCAGGGGGCTAACGGTGAGCAGTTCTTC. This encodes CASSQDLGQGANGEQFF.

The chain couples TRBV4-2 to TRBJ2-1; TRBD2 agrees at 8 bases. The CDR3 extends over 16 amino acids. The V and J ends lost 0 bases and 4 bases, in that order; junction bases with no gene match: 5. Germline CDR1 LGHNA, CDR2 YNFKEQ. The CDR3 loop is CASSQEASGSYNEQFF. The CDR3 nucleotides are TGTGCCAGCAGCCAAGAGGCTAGCGGGTCATACAATGAGCAGTTCTTC.

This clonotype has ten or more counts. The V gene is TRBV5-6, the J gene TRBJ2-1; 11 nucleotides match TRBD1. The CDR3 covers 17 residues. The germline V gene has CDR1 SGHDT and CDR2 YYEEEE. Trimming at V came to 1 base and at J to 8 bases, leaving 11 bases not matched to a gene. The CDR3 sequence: CASSLPWTGGKGDEQFF. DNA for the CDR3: TGTGCCAGCAGCTTGCCCTGGACAGGGGGCAAGGGCGATGAGCAGTTCTTC.

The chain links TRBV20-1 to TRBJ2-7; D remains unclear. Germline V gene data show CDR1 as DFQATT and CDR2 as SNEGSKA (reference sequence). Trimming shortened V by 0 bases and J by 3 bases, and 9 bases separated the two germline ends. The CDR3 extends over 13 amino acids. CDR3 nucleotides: TGCAGTGCTAGAGATCCGGCCATCTACGAGCAGTACTTC. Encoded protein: CSARDPAIYEQYF.

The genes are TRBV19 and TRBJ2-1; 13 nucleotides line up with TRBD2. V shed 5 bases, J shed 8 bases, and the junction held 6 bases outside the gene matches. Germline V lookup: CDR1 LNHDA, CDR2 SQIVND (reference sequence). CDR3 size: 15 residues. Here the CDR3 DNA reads TGTGCCAGTAGTTACGGACTAGCGGGAGTCCATGAGCAGTTCTTC. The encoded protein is CASSYGLAGVHEQFF.

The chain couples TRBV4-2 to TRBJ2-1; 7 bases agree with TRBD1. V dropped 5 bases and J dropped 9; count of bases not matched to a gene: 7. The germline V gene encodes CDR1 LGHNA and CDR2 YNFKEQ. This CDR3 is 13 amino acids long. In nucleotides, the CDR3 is TGTGCCAGCAGCAACGACAGGGACCCTGAGCAGTTCTTC. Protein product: CASSNDRDPEQFF.

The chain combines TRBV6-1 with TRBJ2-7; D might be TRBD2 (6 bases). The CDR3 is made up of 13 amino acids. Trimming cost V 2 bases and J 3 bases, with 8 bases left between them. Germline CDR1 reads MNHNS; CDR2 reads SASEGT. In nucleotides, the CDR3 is TGTGCCAGCAGTGAAACCGGGAGCTACGAGCAGTACTTC. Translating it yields CASSETGSYEQYF.

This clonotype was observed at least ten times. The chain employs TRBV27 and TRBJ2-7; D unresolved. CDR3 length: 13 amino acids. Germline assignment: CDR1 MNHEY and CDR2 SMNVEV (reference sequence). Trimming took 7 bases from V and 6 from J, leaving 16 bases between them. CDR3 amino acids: CASTSSPWVEQYF. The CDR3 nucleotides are TGTGCCAGCACCAGTAGCCCTTGGGTCGAGCAGTACTTC.

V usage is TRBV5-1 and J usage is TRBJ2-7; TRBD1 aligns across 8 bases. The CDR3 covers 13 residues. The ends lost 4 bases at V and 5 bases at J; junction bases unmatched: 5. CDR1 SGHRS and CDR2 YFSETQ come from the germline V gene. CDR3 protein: CASSLMDRDEQYF. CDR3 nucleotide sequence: TGCGCCAGCAGCCTAATGGACAGGGACGAGCAGTACTTC.

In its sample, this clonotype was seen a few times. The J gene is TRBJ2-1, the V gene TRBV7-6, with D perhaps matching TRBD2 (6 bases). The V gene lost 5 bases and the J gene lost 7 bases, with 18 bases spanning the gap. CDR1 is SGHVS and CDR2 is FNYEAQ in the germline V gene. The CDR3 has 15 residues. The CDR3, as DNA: TGTGCCAGCAGCCCCAGCGTAGGAGGGAGAAATGAGCAGTTCTTC. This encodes CASSPSVGGRNEQFF.

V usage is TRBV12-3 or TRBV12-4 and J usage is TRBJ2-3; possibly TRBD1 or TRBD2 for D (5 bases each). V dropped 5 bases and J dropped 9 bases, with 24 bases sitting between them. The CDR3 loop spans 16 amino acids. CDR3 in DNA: TGTGCCAGCAGTCCCCCGACAGTTCTGGCGTGGGGGACGCAGTATTTT. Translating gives CASSPPTVLAWGTQYF.